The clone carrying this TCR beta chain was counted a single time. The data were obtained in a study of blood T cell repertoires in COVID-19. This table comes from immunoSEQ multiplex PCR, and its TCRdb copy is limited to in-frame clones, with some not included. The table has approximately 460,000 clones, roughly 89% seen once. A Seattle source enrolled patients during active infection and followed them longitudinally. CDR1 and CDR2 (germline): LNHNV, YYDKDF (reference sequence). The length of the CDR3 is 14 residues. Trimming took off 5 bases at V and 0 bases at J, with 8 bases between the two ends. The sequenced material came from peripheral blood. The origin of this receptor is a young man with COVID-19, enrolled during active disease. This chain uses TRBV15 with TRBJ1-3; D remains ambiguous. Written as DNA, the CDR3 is TGTGCCACCAGCTTCGGAGACTCTGGAAACACCATATATTTT. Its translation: CATSFGDSGNTIYF.